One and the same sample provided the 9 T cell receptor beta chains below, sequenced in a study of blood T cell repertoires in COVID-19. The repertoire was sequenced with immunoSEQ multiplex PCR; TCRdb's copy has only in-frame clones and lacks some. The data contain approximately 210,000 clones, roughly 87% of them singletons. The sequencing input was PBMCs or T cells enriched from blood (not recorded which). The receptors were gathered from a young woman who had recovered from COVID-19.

The CDR3 DNA reads as TGTGCCTGGAGTGAAGGGACAGTACGGACCATATATTTT. It encodes CAWSEGTVRTIYF. V gene TRBV30 combines with J gene TRBJ1-3; 7 nucleotides agree with TRBD1. CDR3 length equals 13 residues. Germline V CDR1 and CDR2: GTSNPN, SVGIG (reference sequence). The J segment lost 10 bases and the V segment lost 1 base, leaving 7 bases of the junction unmatched.

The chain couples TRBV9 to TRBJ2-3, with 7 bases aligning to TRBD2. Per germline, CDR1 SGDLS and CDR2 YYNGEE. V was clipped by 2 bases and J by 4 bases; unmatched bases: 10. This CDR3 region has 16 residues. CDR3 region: CASSVFERGNADTQYF. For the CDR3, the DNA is TGTGCCAGCAGCGTCTTCGAGCGGGGAAATGCAGATACGCAGTATTTT.

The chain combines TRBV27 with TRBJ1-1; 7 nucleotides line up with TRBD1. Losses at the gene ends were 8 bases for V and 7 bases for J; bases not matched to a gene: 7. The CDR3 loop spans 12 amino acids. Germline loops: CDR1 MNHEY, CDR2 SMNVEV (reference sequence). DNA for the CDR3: TGTGCCAGCGGGGACAGAACCCTTGAAGCTTTCTTT. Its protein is CASGDRTLEAFF.

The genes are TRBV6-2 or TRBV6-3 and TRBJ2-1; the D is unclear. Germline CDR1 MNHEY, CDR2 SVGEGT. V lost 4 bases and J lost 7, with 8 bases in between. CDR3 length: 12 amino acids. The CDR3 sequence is CASSFTGNEQFF. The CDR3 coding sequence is TGTGCCAGCAGTTTCACCGGTAATGAGCAGTTCTTC.

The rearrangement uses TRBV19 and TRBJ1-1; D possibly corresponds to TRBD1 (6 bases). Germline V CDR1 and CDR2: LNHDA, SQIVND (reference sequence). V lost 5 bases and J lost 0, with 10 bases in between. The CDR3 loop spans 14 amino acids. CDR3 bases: TGTGCCAGTAGTGTACAGGGATTGAACACTGAAGCTTTCTTT. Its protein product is CASSVQGLNTEAFF. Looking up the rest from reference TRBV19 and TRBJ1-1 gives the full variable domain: DGGITQSPKYLFRKEGQNVTLSCEQNLNHDAMYWYRQDPGQGLRLIYYSQIVNDFQKGDIAEGYSVSREKKESFPLTVTSAQKNPTAFYLCASSVQGLNTEAFFGQGTRLTVV.

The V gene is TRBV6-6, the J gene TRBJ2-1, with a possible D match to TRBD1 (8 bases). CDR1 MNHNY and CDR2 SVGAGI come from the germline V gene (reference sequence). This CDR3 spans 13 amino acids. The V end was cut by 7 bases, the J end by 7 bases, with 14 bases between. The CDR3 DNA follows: TGTGCCAGCAAACTACAGGGGGGGAATGAGCAGTTCTTC. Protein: CASKLQGGNEQFF.

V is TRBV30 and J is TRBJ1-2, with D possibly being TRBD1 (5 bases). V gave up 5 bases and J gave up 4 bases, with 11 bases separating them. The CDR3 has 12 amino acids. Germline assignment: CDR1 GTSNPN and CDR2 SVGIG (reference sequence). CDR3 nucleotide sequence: TGTGCCTGGGCGGGGACTCGCTATGGCTACACCTTC. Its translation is CAWAGTRYGYTF.

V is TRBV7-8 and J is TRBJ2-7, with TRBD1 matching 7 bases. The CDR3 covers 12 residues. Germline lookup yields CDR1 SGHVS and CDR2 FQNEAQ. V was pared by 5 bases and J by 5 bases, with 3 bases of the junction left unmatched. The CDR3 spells CASSRDRDEQYF. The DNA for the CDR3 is TGTGCCAGCAGCCGGGACAGAGACGAGCAGTACTTC.

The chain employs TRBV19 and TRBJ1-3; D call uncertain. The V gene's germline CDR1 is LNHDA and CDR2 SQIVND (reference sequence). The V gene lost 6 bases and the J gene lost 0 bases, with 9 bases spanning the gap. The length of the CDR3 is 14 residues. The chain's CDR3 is CASSPWSSGNTIYF. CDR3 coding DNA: TGTGCCAGTAGCCCATGGAGCTCTGGAAACACCATATATTTT.